This is a list of T cell receptor beta chains from one sample in a study of cytotoxic CD8 clonotypes in ibrutinib-treated CLL. Libraries were prepared by immunoSEQ multiplex PCR; TCRdb keeps only in-frame clonotypes and omits some of them. Here the sample spans 270,000 or so clones, 70% to 80% being singletons. The source material was PBMCs, sampled at disease progression, from a patient treated with ibrutinib. These receptors were collected from a human donor with chronic lymphocytic leukemia. The CDR3 runs from the conserved cysteine through the conserved F or W. A D gene is named only where the DNA matches it firmly. The size entry is marked missing in some rows and otherwise reads once, few, many or a size class.

d_gene,v_gene,j_gene,abundance,CDR3nt,CDR3aa
NA,TRBV21-1,TRBJ1-1,NA,TGTGCCAGCAGCAAAAGTCGGGACAGGGAATGGGGCACTGAAGCTTTCTTT,CASSKSRDREWGTEAFF
TRBD1,TRBV7-2,TRBJ1-2,NA,TGTGCCAGCAGCTTAGATGGGACAGGGAGCGCTAACTATGGCTACACCTTC,CASSLDGTGSANYGYTF
NA,TRBV4-3,TRBJ2-5,NA,TGCGCCAGCAGCCAAGGTCACGAGCCCCAAGAGACCCAGTACTTC,CASSQGHEPQETQYF
TRBD2,TRBV9,TRBJ2-5,NA,TGTGCCAGCAGCCTGACTAGCGGGGGGTCCCAAGAGACCCAGTACTTC,CASSLTSGGSQETQYF
TRBD2,TRBV28,TRBJ2-1,NA,TGTGCCAGCAGTTTGGGGACTAGGGTTCGTAATGAGCAGTTCTTC,CASSLGTRVRNEQFF
NA,TRBV4-1,TRBJ2-3,NA,TGCGCCAGCAGCCAAGTTCAGGCACGCACAGATACGCAGTATTTT,CASSQVQARTDTQYF
TRBD2,TRBV10-2,TRBJ2-7,NA,TGCGCCAGCTGGAGTGGACCCGGACTAGCGGCGGAGAGGGCGGGGTACGAGCAGTACTTC,CASWSGPGLAAERAGYEQYF
NA,TRBV7-9,TRBJ2-7,NA,TGTGCCAGCAGCTTAGCGCTGGGAGCCCTCGAGCAGTACTTC,CASSLALGALEQYF
TRBD1,TRBV18,TRBJ2-7,NA,TGTGCCAGCTCACCACCCCATAGGACAGGCTTCACCTACGAGCAGTACTTC,CASSPPHRTGFTYEQYF
NA,TRBV6-6,TRBJ2-7,few,TGTGCCAGCAGTTACTCGATAGCCAGGTTGAACGAGCAGTACTTC,CASSYSIARLNEQYF
NA,TRBV6-1,TRBJ1-1,NA,TGTGCCAGCAGTGAAAAAGGGGGGAGAGCCGAAGCTTTCTTT,CASSEKGGRAEAFF
TRBD1,TRBV11-2,TRBJ1-2,NA,TGTGCCAGCAGCCCCCACAGGGGTAACTATGGCTACACCTTC,CASSPHRGNYGYTF
TRBD2,TRBV5-1,TRBJ2-2,NA,TGCGCCAGCAGCTTGGGGCGGGAGACTTTTGGGGAGCTGTTTTTT,CASSLGRETFGELFF
NA,TRBV6-5,TRBJ2-7,NA,TGTGCCAGCAGTTACAACGGCGCGGGGTACGAGCAGTACTTC,CASSYNGAGYEQYF
NA,TRBV10-3,TRBJ2-4,NA,TGTGCCATAGCGACAGAAGCCAAAAACATTCAGTACTTC,CAIATEAKNIQYF
NA,TRBV9,TRBJ2-2,few,TGTGCCAGCAGCGTAGCAGCAGGGGCCACCACCGGGGAGCTGTTTTTT,CASSVAAGATTGELFF
NA,TRBV4-1,TRBJ2-7,once,TGCGCCAGCAGCCAAGGGACAGCGTCCTACGAGCAGTACTTC,CASSQGTASYEQYF
NA,TRBV7-3,TRBJ2-7,NA,TGTGCCAGCAGCCCCACCCCGTGGTTCGAGCAGTACTTC,CASSPTPWFEQYF
NA,TRBV9,TRBJ1-1,NA,TGTGCCAGCAGCGTAGGTAAGGGGAGGATTACTGAAGCTTTCTTT,CASSVGKGRITEAFF
NA,TRBV2,TRBJ1-2,NA,TGTGCCAGCAGGGATAAGGATAACTATGGCTACACCTTC,CASRDKDNYGYTF
NA,TRBV9,TRBJ2-7,few,TGTGCCAGCAGCGCTGTATTACGACCGGAGGGGGACTACGAGCAGTACTTC,CASSAVLRPEGDYEQYF
TRBD1,TRBV7-2,TRBJ1-1,NA,TGTGCCAGCAGCTTACGGGGACAGTTTGAAGCTTTCTTT,CASSLRGQFEAFF
NA,TRBV4-1,TRBJ2-5,NA,TGCGCCAGCAGCCAAGATGCAGTCGGGCACGAGCAAGAGACCCAGTACTTC,CASSQDAVGHEQETQYF
NA,TRBV5-1,TRBJ2-3,NA,TGCGCCAGCAGCGGTCACTGGGATACGCAGTATTTT,CASSGHWDTQYF
NA,TRBV19,TRBJ1-5,once,TGTGCCAGTAGTATAGGGACAGACATTAGCAATCAGCCCCAGCATTTT,CASSIGTDISNQPQHF
TRBD1,TRBV9,TRBJ1-6,few,TGTGCCAGCAGCGTCAGAGACAGGGCCCATTCACCCCTCCACTTT,CASSVRDRAHSPLHF
NA,TRBV2,TRBJ1-2,few,TGTGCCGAGGCCGGGCCTAATGGCTACACCTTC,CAEAGPNGYTF
NA,TRBV29-1,TRBJ1-1,once,TGCAGCGTTGAACCGGGCGCTGAAGCTTTCTTT,CSVEPGAEAFF